Each of the 16 T cell receptor beta chains below was sequenced from the same sample in a study of T cell clones after liver transplantation. The protocol was immunoSEQ multiplex PCR, while the TCRdb copy is restricted to in-frame clones and leaves out a portion. The data contain tens of thousands of clones, roughly 80% of them seen just once; the ten biggest clones take up approximately 0.45%. The sequences come from CD4+ T cells from blood, collected approximately 3.5 years after liver transplant. The source of these receptors is a human patient who received a liver transplant. Some T cells could come from the graft donor.

The rearrangement joins TRBV15 to TRBJ2-7; TRBD1 matches at 7 bases. Germline V gene lookup returns CDR1 LNHNV and CDR2 YYDKDF (reference sequence). This CDR3 is 17 amino acids long. Trimming at V came to 0 bases and at J to 6 bases, leaving 14 bases not matched to a gene. CDR3 coding DNA: TGTGCCACCAGCAGAGATATCGGACAGGAAGGCCCAGGCGAGCAGTACTTC. It yields the protein CATSRDIGQEGPGEQYF.

The rearrangement joins TRBV19 to TRBJ1-5, with D possibly being TRBD1 (5 bases). Looked up from germline, CDR1 is LNHDA and CDR2 is SQIVND (reference sequence). This CDR3 has 16 amino acids. V lost 7 bases, J lost 11 bases, and 27 bases lay in between. This CDR3 reads CASTDSSRGAGLTQHF. The CDR3 DNA sequence: TGTGCCAGTACCGATTCGAGCCGGGGAGCGGGGCTCACCCAGCATTTT.

This clone showed up just a few times. V usage is TRBV2 and J usage is TRBJ1-5; 8 bases agree with TRBD1. The CDR3 is 13 residues long. V lost 4 bases, J lost 4 bases, and 0 bases stayed unmatched. Germline V CDR1 and CDR2: SNHLY, FYNNEI. Written as DNA, the CDR3 is TGTGCCAGCAGTGGGACAGGGAATCAGCCCCAGCATTTT. Translation: CASSGTGNQPQHF.

The chain joins TRBV10-3 to TRBJ2-7; 9 bases are shared with TRBD1. V gave up 10 bases and J gave up 2 bases; unmatched junction bases: 3. This CDR3 has 12 residues. Germline lookup yields CDR1 ENHRY and CDR2 SYGVKD. CDR3 sequence (DNA): TGTGCCACAGGGACAGGGACCTACGAGCAGTACTTC. Translating gives CATGTGTYEQYF.

This chain joins TRBV9 and TRBJ2-1, with D possibly TRBD2 on 5 matching bases. V shed 4 bases and J shed 10 bases, with 15 bases lying between them. The CDR3 totals 13 residues. Germline-derived CDR1 and CDR2 are SGDLS and YYNGEE. The CDR3 DNA is TGTGCCAGCAGCACCGACTACCCGCGGGAGCAGTTCTTC. This sequence encodes CASSTDYPREQFF.

The V and J genes are TRBV7-2 and TRBJ2-1, with 7 bases matching TRBD2. The germline V gene has CDR1 SGHTA and CDR2 FQGNSA. J was trimmed by 4 bases and V by 2 bases; bases with no gene match: 8. The CDR3 extends over 16 amino acids. The CDR3 coding sequence is TGTGCCAGCAGCTTACTACTAGCGATACAATACAATGAGCAGTTCTTC. The encoded protein is CASSLLLAIQYNEQFF.

The CDR3 region is CASSYVRQNYEQYF. In nucleotides, the CDR3 is TGTGCCAGCAGTTACGTCCGACAGAACTACGAGCAGTACTTC. The V call is TRBV6-5, the J call TRBJ2-7; possible D gene TRBD1, 5 bases. Trimming pared 2 bases from V and 3 bases from J, leaving 11 bases between. Germline V CDR1 and CDR2: MNHEY, SVGAGI. The CDR3 runs 14 residues.

The rearrangement joins TRBV25-1 to TRBJ2-3; 9 nucleotides match TRBD2. Germline CDR1 MGHDK, CDR2 SYGVNS. This CDR3 has 13 amino acids. Trimming took 6 bases from V and 5 from J; bases not matched to a gene: 3. The CDR3 nucleotides are TGTGCCAGCAGGCGGGAGGGCCAAGATACGCAGTATTTT. This codes for CASRREGQDTQYF. The variable domain in full, completed from reference TRBV25-1 and TRBJ2-3, reads EADIYQTPRYLVIGTGKKITLECSQTMGHDKMYWYQQDPGMELHLIHYSYGVNSTEKGDLSSESTVSRIRTEHFPLTLESARPSHTSQYLCASRREGQDTQYFGPGTRLTVL.

The rearrangement uses TRBV7-8 and TRBJ1-1; D perhaps matches TRBD1 (6 bases). The CDR3 runs to 17 residues. The germline gives CDR1 SGHVS, CDR2 FQNEAQ. Deletions cut 2 bases from V and 1 base from J, with 17 bases between. The CDR3 region has the DNA TGTGCCAGCAGCTTAAGAGGAGGGGGGCTTGCGAACACTGAAGCTTTCTTT. This codes for CASSLRGGGLANTEAFF.

This clone was seen a handful of times. The rearrangement joins TRBV6-6 to TRBJ1-1, with D unresolved. V gave up 5 bases and J gave up 1 base, with 8 bases separating them. Germline assignment: CDR1 MNHNY and CDR2 SVGAGI (reference sequence). This CDR3 has 13 residues. CDR3 DNA: TGTGCCAGCAGTAAGTTAGAGAACACTGAAGCTTTCTTT. Amino acid sequence: CASSKLENTEAFF.

The V call is TRBV6-7, the J call TRBJ1-2; D is perhaps TRBD1 (6 bases). TRBV6-7 belongs to the ORF category, with a function that is uncertain. The length of the CDR3 is 17 residues. Trimming pared 2 bases from V and 5 bases from J, leaving 21 bases between. CDR3 coding DNA: TGTGCCAGCAGTTACCTAACAGGAGACAGGCTAGGATATGGCTACACCTTC. It specifies CASSYLTGDRLGYGYTF.

This rearrangement joins TRBV13 to TRBJ2-3, with D perhaps being TRBD1 or TRBD2 (5 bases each). Germline values: CDR1 PRHDT, CDR2 FYEKMQ (reference sequence). The CDR3 is made up of 14 amino acids. With 4 bases removed from V and 5 bases from J, the gap between germline ends came to 13 bases. CDR3 in DNA: TGTGCCAGCAGCTATGGGACCCGCGGAGATACGCAGTATTTT. Encoded protein: CASSYGTRGDTQYF.

This clone was found once. This chain joins TRBV28 and TRBJ1-1; TRBD1 matches 7 bases. V shed 5 bases, J shed 5 bases, and the junction held 14 bases outside the gene matches. The CDR3 is 16 amino acids. From germline, CDR1 is MDHEN and CDR2 SYDVKM. CDR3 sequence reads: CASSGGTVRKQTEAFF. The DNA for the CDR3 is TGTGCCAGCAGTGGAGGGACAGTACGAAAACAAACTGAAGCTTTCTTT.

This chain joins TRBV2 and TRBJ2-1; 10 bases agree with TRBD2. From germline, CDR1 is SNHLY and CDR2 FYNNEI. V dropped 4 bases and J dropped 6; count of bases not matched to a gene: 6. This CDR3 contains 15 residues. The DNA for the CDR3 is TGTGCCAGCAGTGGCGTAGCGGGAGGAGGCAATGAGCAGTTCTTC. Amino acid sequence: CASSGVAGGGNEQFF.

J is TRBJ2-5 and V is TRBV7-2; D tentatively reads TRBD1 or TRBD2 (5 bases each). CDR1 and CDR2 from the germline V gene are SGHTA and FQGNSA. This CDR3 has 14 amino acids. V lost 5 bases, J lost 5 bases, and 15 bases lay in between. The CDR3 DNA reads TGTGCCAGCAGCCCGCAGGGAGTAGGGGAGACCCAGTACTTC. This sequence encodes CASSPQGVGETQYF.

The chain carries TRBV28 and TRBJ1-1; 8 bases are a match to TRBD1. The trim removed 6 bases at V and 1 base at J, leaving 1 base unmatched. The CDR3 is 13 amino acids. Germline CDR1 is MDHEN and CDR2 is SYDVKM. In nucleotides, the CDR3 is TGTGCCAGCAGGGGGACAGGGAACACTGAAGCTTTCTTT. The encoded protein is CASRGTGNTEAFF. Full variable domain (remainder filled in from reference TRBV28 and TRBJ1-1): DVKVTQSSRYLVKRTGEKVFLECVQDMDHENMFWYRQDPGLGLRLIYFSYDVKMKEKGDIPEGYSVSREKKERFSLILESASTNQTSMYLCASRGTGNTEAFFGQGTRLTVV.